This T cell receptor (beta chain) was captured by sequencing in a study of glioma-infiltrating T cells after dendritic cell vaccination. Study-level background: The vaccine used monocyte-derived dendritic cells pulsed overnight with autologous tumor lysate.

Germline-derived CDR1 and CDR2 are ENHRY and SYGVKD. The CDR3 has 13 residues. Trimming took 5 bases from V and 5 from J, leaving 12 bases between them. Note on this clone: What it binds is unknown.

Whole-study findings and limits: Higher pretreatment TIL content predicted longer progression-free time and survival.

All glioblastoma patients lacked an isocitrate dehydrogenase mutation. The PCR used 60 V beta and 13 J beta primers. Assay used: immunoSEQ multiplex PCR; TCRdb lists only in-frame clones, some missing. The profile covers about 82,000 clones, with around 90% appearing a single time and 3% to 4% taken by the ten largest. Specimen: blood, collected before dendritic cell vaccination. The rearrangement joins TRBV10-3 to TRBJ2-5; D not resolved. This receptor was taken from a human donor with glioblastoma. The CDR3 nucleotides read TGTGCCATCAGTTCAGACATGCTGGAGACCCAGTACTTC. Its translation is CAISSDMLETQYF.